This TCR beta chain was sequenced during a study of blood T cell repertoires in COVID-19. Across the whole study: In each case, the material was cDNA or gDNA derived from T cells, B-cell-depleted T cells, or PBMCs.

Assay: immunoSEQ multiplex PCR; the TCRdb copy retains only in-frame clones and omits some. The data show roughly 150,000 clones, 80% to 90% seen once. V lost 8 bases to trimming and J lost 0 bases; unmatched junction nucleotides: 3. The length of the CDR3 is 14 residues. The germline V gene has CDR1 SNHLY and CDR2 FYNNEI. The clonotype originates from a woman aged 70 to 79 with acute or convalescent COVID-19. The V call is TRBV2, the J call TRBJ2-2; 7 nucleotides align to TRBD1. The sequenced sample consisted of peripheral blood. DNA of the CDR3: TGTGCCAGCGTAGGGACAGCGAACACCGGGGAGCTGTTTTTT. Amino acid sequence: CASVGTANTGELFF.